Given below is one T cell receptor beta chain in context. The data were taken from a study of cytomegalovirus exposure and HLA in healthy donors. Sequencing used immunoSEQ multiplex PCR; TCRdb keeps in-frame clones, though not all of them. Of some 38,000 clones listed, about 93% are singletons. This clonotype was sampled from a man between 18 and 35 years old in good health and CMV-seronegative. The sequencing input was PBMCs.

The CDR3 bases are TGTGCCAGCAGTTTATTAGCGGAGTACGAGCAGTTCTTC. Amino acids: CASSLLAEYEQFF. The chain joins TRBV27 to TRBJ2-1, with a tentative D call TRBD2 (6 bases). V lost 1 base to trimming and J lost 10 bases, with 11 bases between them. CDR3 length: 13 residues. Germline assignment: CDR1 MNHEY and CDR2 SMNVEV (reference sequence).